The rows below give T cell receptor beta chains drawn from one sample of a study of blood T cells in healthy people across ages. MiXCR, applied by TCRdb to the 5' RACE reads, yields one record per CDR3 protein. The sample records 630,000 or so distinct CDR3 sequences, about 30% being singletons. Sequences were obtained from blood. These receptor sequences come from a woman older than 75 in good health. CDR3s include the opening cysteine and the closing phenylalanine or tryptophan. A D gene is named only where the DNA matches it firmly. Rows may omit the clone size; those that give it use once, few, many or a size class.

j_call v_call clone_size d_call cdr3_nt cdr3_aa
TRBJ1-3 TRBV14 NA TRBD1 TGTGCCAGCAGCCAAGGAGGACAGGGGTGGAACACCATATATTTT CASSQGGQGWNTIYF
TRBJ1-1 TRBV20-1 few NA TGCAGTGCTAGGGCTGTCGGGGATCTCTCAAACACTGAAGCTTTCTTT CSARAVGDLSNTEAFF
TRBJ2-4 TRBV29-1 NA NA TGCAGCGTTGAAGGCGCAGGGGTCTACAAGCAGTGCTTC CSVEGAGVYKQCF
TRBJ2-6 TRBV12-3/TRBV12-4 many NA TGTGCCAGCAGTTTCTCATTCCAGGCCGCCGAGGCCAACGTCCTGACTTTC CASSFSFQAAEANVLTF
TRBJ2-3 TRBV20-1 NA TRBD2 TGCAGTGCCGTCAAGACTGGCGGGGGGCACTACACAGATACGCAGTATTTT CSAVKTGGGHYTDTQYF
TRBJ2-3 TRBV7-8 few TRBD2 TGTGCCCGCAGCGCGCCGGGACTAGCGACAGATACGCAGTATTTT CARSAPGLATDTQYF
TRBJ1-1 TRBV20-1 once NA TGCAGTGCTAGTGAACCAGGGCTGAACACTGAAGCTTTCTTT CSASEPGLNTEAFF
TRBJ2-1 TRBV4-1 many TRBD2 TGCGCCAGCAGCCAAGGGAGATCGGGGGGAATTAGCTCCTACAATGAGCAGTTCTTC CASSQGRSGGISSYNEQFF
TRBJ2-5 TRBV27 few TRBD2 TGTGCCAGCAGTCCCCGGGCGGGGGGCTCCGAGACCCAGTACTTC CASSPRAGGSETQYF
TRBJ1-6 TRBV6-6 NA NA TGTGCCAGCAGTCCCTGGGACCAACAGGGTTCGAGCCTCCACTTT CASSPWDQQGSSLHF
TRBJ1-2 TRBV6-2/TRBV6-3 many NA TGTGCCAGCAGCTGGACAGCCTATGGCTACACCTTC CASSWTAYGYTF
TRBJ1-1 TRBV7-8 NA NA TGTGCCAGCAGCTTGGACGAGGGGGGAAACACTGAAGCTTTCTTT CASSLDEGGNTEAFF
TRBJ1-1 TRBV19 NA NA TGTGCCAGTAGTTCAAGGCGGGCGGGCACTGAAGCTTTCTTT CASSSRRAGTEAFF
TRBJ2-1 TRBV20-1 NA NA TGCAGTGCTAGCACGAGGGGGGCAACTAATGAGCAGTTCTTC CSASTRGATNEQFF
TRBJ2-5 TRBV27 many TRBD2 TGTGCCAGCAGCCGCACGGGGAGGCTAGCGGGGTACCAAGAGACCCAGTACTTC CASSRTGRLAGYQETQYF
TRBJ2-1 TRBV5-1 NA NA TGCGCCAGCAGCTTGGGTAGCGTAGGCTATGAGCAGTTCTTC CASSLGSVGYEQFF
TRBJ2-3 TRBV11-2 many TRBD2 TGTGCCAGCAGCCCCCAGCGGGGCACCACAGATACGCAGTATTTT CASSPQRGTTDTQYF
TRBJ1-2 TRBV29-1 once TRBD1 TGCAGCGCTAGGGGACAGAACTATGGCTACACCTTC CSARGQNYGYTF
TRBJ2-1 TRBV7-3 many TRBD2 TGTGCCAGCAGCCGAGCGGGGGGGGAGCAGTTCTTC CASSRAGGEQFF
TRBJ2-7 TRBV5-1 many NA TGCGCCAGCAGCTCCGACCGACTCATGAGCTCCTACGAGCAGTACTTC CASSSDRLMSSYEQYF
TRBJ2-5 TRBV7-7 NA NA TGTGCCAGCAGCTCCGAGGGGCGAGAGCAGTACTTC CASSSEGREQYF
TRBJ1-2 TRBV29-1 many NA TGCAGCGTTGGGGACGGTGACTATGGCTACACCTTC CSVGDGDYGYTF
TRBJ2-7 TRBV7-2 NA NA TGTGCCAGCATACAGGGTAGAGTCTACGAGCAGTACTTC CASIQGRVYEQYF
TRBJ2-1 TRBV3-1 many TRBD2 TGTGCCAGCAGCCATCTTGGGGGACTAGCGGGGGGGTTAGTTGGAGAGCAGTTCTTC CASSHLGGLAGGLVGEQFF
TRBJ1-2 TRBV15 many NA TGTGCCACCAGACCCCGACAGGAGCCGGGCTATGGCTACACCTTC CATRPRQEPGYGYTF
TRBJ1-1 TRBV5-6 many NA TGTGCCAGCAGCAAACAGGGAGGGCCTGAAGCTTTCTTT CASSKQGGPEAFF
TRBJ2-6 TRBV27 many NA TGTGCCAGCAGTAAACTGAACTCTGGGGCCAACGTCCTGACTTTC CASSKLNSGANVLTF
TRBJ2-7 TRBV20-1 few NA TGCAGTGCTAGTCCTCTTTCGGGCCCAGGAAGCTACGAGCAGTACTTC CSASPLSGPGSYEQYF
TRBJ1-1 TRBV15 many NA TGTGCCACCAGCAGACCCGGGACTGCATCGGCGGCTTTCTTT CATSRPGTASAAFF
TRBJ2-3 TRBV6-1 many TRBD1 TGTGCCAGCAGTAGGGTGGGACAGGGGGCAGATACGCAGTATTTT CASSRVGQGADTQYF
TRBJ1-2 TRBV29-1 many NA TGCAGCGTTGAGAGGGCCTTGTCTGGTGGCTACACCTTC CSVERALSGGYTF
TRBJ2-4 TRBV7-8 many TRBD2 TGTGCCAGCAGCTTAGCGGGGTCTAGCGGGGGGAACATTCAGTACTTC CASSLAGSSGGNIQYF
TRBJ2-3 TRBV20-1 many NA TGCAGTGCTATAAAGACTAGTCGGGTGAGGAATACGCAGTATTTT CSAIKTSRVRNTQYF
TRBJ2-5 TRBV7-8 many NA TGTGCCAGCAGCTTAGAGGGGACCCAGGGACGAGAGACCCAGTACTTC CASSLEGTQGRETQYF
TRBJ2-3 TRBV5-1 many NA TGCGCCAGCAGCTACGACAGCTCTAGCACAGATACGCAGTATTTT CASSYDSSSTDTQYF
TRBJ2-7 TRBV20-1 many NA TGCAGTGCTAGTAGGACACGAGCCGAGCAGTACTTC CSASRTRAEQYF
TRBJ1-5 TRBV20-1 few NA TGCAGTGCTAGCGACCCGGACACCGGCAATCAGCCCCAGCATTTT CSASDPDTGNQPQHF
TRBJ2-3 TRBV5-1 NA TRBD2 TGCGCCAGCCAAGGCACTAGCGGGAGCACAGATACGCAGTATTTT CASQGTSGSTDTQYF
TRBJ1-2 TRBV28 NA TRBD1 TGTGCCAGCAGTGGGACAGGGGCATACTATGGCTACACCTTC CASSGTGAYYGYTF
TRBJ2-5 TRBV3-1 NA NA TGTGCCAGCAGCCTTAATTCGGGAAAAGAGACCCAGTACTTC CASSLNSGKETQYF
TRBJ2-7 TRBV5-1 many NA TGCGCCAGCAGCTCCGACTACTTCGAGCAGTACTTC CASSSDYFEQYF
TRBJ2-5 TRBV24-1 NA TRBD2 TGTGCCACCACTAGCGGGAGGCAAGAGACCCAGTACTTC CATTSGRQETQYF
TRBJ1-2 TRBV18 NA NA TGTGCCAGCTCACCAAATCTCTATGGCTACACCTTC CASSPNLYGYTF
TRBJ1-2 TRBV25-1 NA NA TGTGCCAGCAGTAGGTCAGGCTCTGGCTACACCTTC CASSRSGSGYTF
TRBJ1-1 TRBV12-3/TRBV12-4 once TRBD1 TGTGCCAGCAGTCCACAGGGGTCCCTGGGCACTGAAGCTTCCTTT CASSPQGSLGTEASF
TRBJ1-5 TRBV30 many TRBD1 TGTGCCTGGAGCGGACAGGGCGGCAATCAGCCCCAGCATTTT CAWSGQGGNQPQHF
TRBJ1-3 TRBV7-2 NA NA TGTGCCAGCAGCTGGGACTCTGGAAACACCATATATTTT CASSWDSGNTIYF